The source of this T cell receptor (beta chain) is a study of shared clonotypes between healthy human individuals. Study information: Three plates each covered CD4 naive and memory; CD8 naive two, CD8 memory one. Study-wide results and caveats: Owing to a small donor count, the genetic and exposure-history diversity represented was limited. Naive subsets generally exceeded memory subsets in estimated richness.

Sequencing used immunoSEQ multiplex PCR; TCRdb keeps in-frame clones, though not all of them. The repertoire holds roughly 1,800,000 clones, approximately 94% seen once, with more than 0.9% in the top ten. Naive CD8 cells were CD45RO-negative, positively selected for CCR7, excluding terminally differentiated effector memory CD45RA+ cells. In germline, CDR1 is SGHRS, CDR2 YFSETQ. This CDR3 has 18 residues. V shed 2 bases and J 0 bases; nucleotides not matched to a gene: 9. A word on this clone: Its antigen is undetermined.

This sequence joins TRBV5-1 and TRBJ1-2; TRBD1 matches 11 bases. Sequenced sample: naive CD8+ T cells sorted from blood. The receptor's source is a man younger than 35 in good health. CDR3 sequence: CASSFPGQGDQANYGYTF. The CDR3 DNA reads as TGCGCCAGCAGCTTCCCGGGACAGGGGGACCAAGCTAACTATGGCTACACCTTC.